Reported below is one T cell receptor beta chain. Generated by immunoSEQ multiplex PCR, the TCRdb table keeps only in-frame clones and is missing some. The profile shows around 230,000 clones, approximately 87% of them singletons. The sample is drawn from a study of blood T cell repertoires in COVID-19. About the study: T cells, B-cell-depleted T cells, or PBMCs supplied cDNA or gDNA.

The CDR3 contains 14 residues. V lost 6 bases to trimming and J lost 2 bases, with 10 bases between them. In germline, CDR1 is MRHNA, CDR2 SNTAGT. Source material: peripheral blood. The TCR sequence derives from a woman in her seventies with active or convalescent COVID-19. V is TRBV6-4 and J is TRBJ2-2; D is perhaps TRBD1 (6 bases). CDR3 in amino acids: CASSLQGNTGELFF. CDR3 DNA sequence: TGTGCCAGCAGCCTACAGGGTAACACCGGGGAGCTGTTTTTT.